This T cell receptor (beta chain) emerged from a study of T cell responses to AZD1222 COVID-19 vaccine. Points from the study as a whole: An increase in Spike-specific TCR breadth and depth was observed after two AZD1222 doses. It should be noted that donors were predominantly white British and more often female, and clonal diversity was possibly underestimated.

This clone was observed a single time. Its antigen is not identified. Germline loops: CDR1 SGDLS, CDR2 YYNGEE. The CDR3 has 17 residues. V shed 3 bases and J shed 0 bases, with 15 bases lying between them. Method: immunoSEQ multiplex PCR; TCRdb's copy keeps in-frame clones and lacks some. The data contain 57,000 or so clones, more than 70% of them singletons. Material: peripheral blood, obtained on day 0 of MenACWY control vaccination. This chain links TRBV9 with TRBJ1-4; no firm D call. This sequence originates from an adult in good health. The CDR3 loop is CASSGPRHTPTNEKLFF. CDR3 sequence (DNA): TGTGCCAGCAGCGGCCCTAGACACACACCAACTAATGAAAAACTGTTTTTT. The whole variable domain, remainder taken from reference TRBV9 and TRBJ1-4, is DSGVTQTPKHLITATGQRVTLRCSPRSGDLSVYWYQQSLDQGLQFLIQYYNGEERAKGNILERFSAQQFPDLHSELNLSSLELGDSALYFCASSGPRHTPTNEKLFFGSGTQLSVL.